The clone carrying this T cell receptor (beta chain) was seen a few times. This sample was included in a study of CD8 T cells in ankylosing spondylitis. One entry per CDR3 protein results from TCRdb running MiXCR on the 5' RACE reads. This sample has 150,000 or so distinct CDR3 sequences, with under 35% found just once. This CDR3 spans 16 amino acids. Germline CDR1 reads SGDLS; CDR2 reads YYNGEE. Trimming removed 5 bases from V and 0 bases from J, with 18 bases in between. The chain combines TRBV9 with TRBJ2-7; D is unclear. This receptor was taken from a male donor with ankylosing spondylitis. Source material: synovial fluid, either unsorted or a sorted T cell fraction (not recorded which). The CDR3: CASSSASASGSYEQYF. The DNA of the CDR3 is TGTGCCAGCAGTTCCGCTTCTGCCTCGGGCTCCTACGAGCAGTACTTC.